The 2 T cell receptor beta chains below were found in one sample sequenced in a study of regulatory T cells in long-lasting Graves disease. Researchers made TCR beta libraries by using iRepertoire HTBI primers and running Arm-PCR on CDR3 regions. TCRdb fed the multiplex PCR reads into MiXCR, producing one record per CDR3 protein. Here the sample spans a few hundred thousand distinct CDR3 sequences, approximately 12% being singletons. Described time point: newly diagnosed GD, antithyroid drugs for less than 3 months. Scientists built the TCR library using RNA that was extracted from PBMCs. The same sample was also used in a study of T cells in Graves' hyperthyroidism and ophthalmopathy.

The sequenced sample was peripheral blood mononuclear cells (PBMCs), obtained at new diagnosis, from a patient treated with antithyroid drugs. These receptors were taken from a man aged 25 to 40 with Graves disease.

The chain couples TRBV12-3 or TRBV12-4 to TRBJ2-1; TRBD2 aligns across 7 bases. This CDR3 region has 12 residues. Germline trimming cut 5 bases from V and 9 bases from J; bases unmatched to any gene: 4. As DNA, the CDR3 is TGTGCCAGCAGTGGGGGGGGGTTTGAGCAGTTCTTC. Its translation is CASSGGGFEQFF.

This clonotype was seen at least ten times. V gene TRBV11-2 combines with J gene TRBJ2-7; no firm D call. V was trimmed by 3 bases and J by 0 bases, leaving 6 bases between them. Germline V CDR1 and CDR2: SGHAT, FQNNGV. CDR3 length: 13 amino acids. CDR3 nucleotide sequence: TGTGCCAGCAGCTTTCAGAGCTCCTACGAGCAGTACTTC. This translates into CASSFQSSYEQYF.